This T cell receptor beta chain emerged from a study of blood T cell repertoires in COVID-19. Study-wide context: The origin of the acute and convalescent COVID-19 samples was the United States, Italy and Spain. T cells, B-cell-depleted T cells, or PBMCs provided the cDNA or gDNA that served as material.

Assay used: immunoSEQ multiplex PCR; TCRdb lists only in-frame clones, some missing. This sample has some 400,000 clones; 90% occur once, and the top ten carry about 7%. The CDR3 is 17 residues long. Germline V CDR1 and CDR2: SEHNR, FQNEAQ (reference sequence). Germline trimming cut 5 bases from V and 4 bases from J; bases unmatched to any gene: 8. The chain is built from TRBV7-9 and TRBJ2-1; TRBD2 matches 13 bases. Sequenced input: peripheral blood. The sequence was collected from a man aged 18 to 35 with active or convalescent COVID-19. Written as DNA, the CDR3 is TGTGCCAGCAGCCGAGGGACTAGCGGGACACCATACAATGAGCAGTTCTTC. It encodes CASSRGTSGTPYNEQFF. The full variable domain, rest sourced from reference TRBV7-9 and TRBJ2-1, is DTGVSQNPRHKITKRGQNVTFRCDPISEHNRLYWYRQTLGQGPEFLTYFQNEAQLEKSRLLSDRFSAERPKGSFSTLEIQRTEQGDSAMYLCASSRGTSGTPYNEQFFGPGTRLTVL.